This T cell receptor beta chain was recorded in a study of cytomegalovirus exposure and HLA in healthy donors. Study context: About 80 million unique TCRs from HLA-typed donors were held in an early data release.

Study observations and caveats: Excluded were some V segments that proved indistinguishable, including TRBV6-2 and TRBV6-3. A link between a missense DCLRE1C variant and TCR beta V- and J-gene trimming emerged from a later analysis.

Notes on this clone: The antigen remains unidentified.

The V and J ends lost 5 bases and 6 bases, in that order; junction bases with no gene match: 12. Per germline, CDR1 MNHEY and CDR2 SMNVEV (reference sequence). This CDR3 has 16 residues. PCR employed 60 Vbeta and 13 Jbeta primers. Clones were read by immunoSEQ multiplex PCR, and TCRdb kept only the in-frame ones, dropping some. The profile shows about 110,000 clones, under 85% of them singletons. This TCR came from a woman aged 50 to 60 in good health and CMV-seropositive. The sequenced sample consisted of PBMCs. The chain joins TRBV27 to TRBJ2-3; TRBD2 aligns across 9 bases. The CDR3 DNA reads TGTGCCAGCAGTCCCAGGACTGGCGGGGGGGAGGATACGCAGTATTTT. It is translated as CASSPRTGGGEDTQYF.